These 5 T cell receptor beta chains share one sample of origin, sequenced in a study of breast tumors, draining lymph nodes, adjacent tissues. TCRdb re-called the multiplex PCR reads with MiXCR, one entry per CDR3 protein. Found here are 12,000 or so distinct CDR3 sequences, 40% to 55% of them singletons; the top ten hold 41%. The sequenced material came from tumor-adjacent breast tissue. The receptors here all came from a female donor with breast cancer. Some clones in this sample may be carry-over from other donors' samples.

The rearrangement uses TRBV7-2 and TRBJ2-7; TRBD1 aligns across 9 bases. V lost 7 bases, J lost 4 bases, and 11 bases stayed unmatched. This CDR3 spans 15 amino acids. Looked up from germline, CDR1 is SGHTA and CDR2 is FQGNSA. For the CDR3, the DNA is TGTGCCAGCATCCGAGCCGGGACAGGGTTATACGAGCAGTACTTC. This codes for CASIRAGTGLYEQYF.

As for this clonotype: The conserved final phenylalanine or tryptophan is absent from the CDR3, which likely points to a read error. The DNA is omitted, as the CDR3 cannot be located on it reliably, and the CDR3 follows TCRdb's listing. The CDR3: CASSLDWEVGGYTFGS. The rearrangement uses TRBV5-1 and TRBJ2-1; the D call of TRBD2 is as the table states it, not checked on the DNA. Germline lookup yields CDR1 SGHRS and CDR2 YFSETQ. With termini counted, the CDR3 has 16 amino acids.

The rearrangement links TRBV15 to TRBJ2-3; no clear D gene. This CDR3 contains 11 residues. The V end was cut by 11 bases, the J end by 2 bases, with 8 bases between. Germline CDR1 reads LNHNV; CDR2 reads YYDKDF (reference sequence). CDR3 in amino acids: CAPSHTDTQYF. The CDR3 nucleotides read TGTGCCCCCTCCCACACAGATACGCAGTATTTT. Together with reference TRBV15 and TRBJ2-3, the CDR3 gives the full variable domain: DAMVIQNPRYQVTQFGKPVTLSCSQTLNHNVMYWYQQKSSQAPKLLFHYYDKDFNNEADTPDNFQSRRPNTSFCFLDIRSPGLGDTAMYLCAPSHTDTQYFGPGTRLTVL.

The V gene is TRBV7-2, the J gene TRBJ2-3; D uncertain. Trimming took off 11 bases at V and 2 bases at J, with 14 bases between the two ends. The CDR3 loop spans 13 amino acids. Germline V gene sequence: CDR1 SGHTA, CDR2 FQGNSA. CDR3 in amino acids: CAAQTEVTDTQYF. The CDR3, as DNA: TGTGCCGCCCAGACCGAGGTCACAGATACGCAGTATTTT.

V gene TRBV20-1 combines with J gene TRBJ1-3; TRBD1 might be the D (5 bases). Trimming pared 0 bases from V and 4 bases from J, leaving 16 bases between. Per the germline V gene, CDR1 is DFQATT and CDR2 is SNEGSKA (reference sequence). CDR3 length equals 16 residues. The CDR3 sequence is CSARDAPGLRGNTIYF. CDR3 bases: TGCAGTGCTAGAGATGCGCCAGGGTTGAGAGGAAACACCATATATTTT.